Included here is one T cell receptor beta chain sequence, with context. Its antigen is undetermined. These data are taken from a study of a mutant IDH1 vaccine in newly diagnosed glioma. Study as a whole: With temozolomide cycles, or 4-6 weeks after radiotherapy alone, vaccination was started. Whole-study findings and limits: Among patients, around 93% showed immune responses induced by the vaccine.

Described time point: week 11, during vaccination. Doses consisted of 300 ug of mutant IDH1 20-mer peptide each, paired with topical imiquimod. Every donor had a new WHO grade 3 or 4 astrocytoma that was IDH1-mutant, with loss of nuclear ATRX. This table comes from immunoSEQ multiplex PCR, and its TCRdb copy is limited to in-frame clones, with some not included. The sample carries roughly 110,000 clones, roughly 90% recorded once. Trimming removed 5 bases at V and 7 bases at J, with 17 bases between. Germline V gene data show CDR1 as MDHEN and CDR2 as SYDVKM. The CDR3 is made up of 14 amino acids. The V gene is TRBV28, the J gene TRBJ1-2; the D gene is possibly TRBD1 (5 bases). Material: PBMCs, obtained from a glioma patient whose treatment included an IDH1 peptide vaccine. The clonotype comes from a woman aged 45-65 years with glioma. The CDR3 coding sequence is TGTGCCAGCAGTAGTATACAGGTTTGGGTTGGCTACACCTTC. Protein: CASSSIQVWVGYTF.